This T cell receptor (beta chain) was sequenced in a study of spatial heterogeneity in lung cancer. Many counts were recorded for this clonotype. CDR3 size: 14 residues. V was clipped by 6 bases and J by 1 base, with 12 bases between them. TCRdb re-derived calls from the 5' RACE reads in MiXCR, one entry per CDR3 protein. Of approximately 40,000 distinct CDR3 sequences listed, roughly 5% are singletons. Time point defined: sample taken at primary tumor resection. Whole RNA obtained from tumor, nontumor lung or frozen PBMC underwent sequencing without sorting. The starting material was PBMCs, obtained at surgery. The receptor's source is a female donor with early-stage non-small cell lung cancer. The chain recombines TRBV12-3 or TRBV12-4 with TRBJ1-1; unclear D gene. This chain's CDR3 is CASSPSGANTEAFF. For the CDR3, the DNA is TGTGCCAGCAGCCCTTCGGGCGCGAACACTGAAGCTTTCTTT.